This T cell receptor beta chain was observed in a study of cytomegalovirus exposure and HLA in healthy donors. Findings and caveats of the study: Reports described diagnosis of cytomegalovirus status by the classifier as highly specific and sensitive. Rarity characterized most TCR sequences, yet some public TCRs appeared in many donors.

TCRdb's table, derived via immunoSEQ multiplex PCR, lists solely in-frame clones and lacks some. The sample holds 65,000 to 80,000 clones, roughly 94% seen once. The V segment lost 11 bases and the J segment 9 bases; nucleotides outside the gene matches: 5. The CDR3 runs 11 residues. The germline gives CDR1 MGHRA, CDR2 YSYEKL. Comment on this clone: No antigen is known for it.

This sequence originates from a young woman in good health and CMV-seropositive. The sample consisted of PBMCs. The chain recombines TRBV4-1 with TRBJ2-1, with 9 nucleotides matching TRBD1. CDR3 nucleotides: TGCGCCGGCACAGGGGGCGGTGAGCAGTTCTTC. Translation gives CAGTGGGEQFF.